The 10 T cell receptor beta chains reported below all come from one sample, sequenced in a study of cytomegalovirus exposure and HLA in healthy donors. Generated by immunoSEQ multiplex PCR, the TCRdb table keeps only in-frame clones and is missing some. The sample comprises 160,000 or so clones, 88% of which are singletons, and around 3% rests with the top ten. The sequencing sample was made of PBMCs. The receptors stem from a young man in good health and CMV-seronegative.

J is TRBJ1-5 and V is TRBV4-1; 7 nucleotides agree with TRBD1. CDR1 MGHRA and CDR2 YSYEKL come from the germline V gene. The CDR3 sequence is 17 residues long. V lost 2 bases to trimming and J lost 0 bases; unmatched junction nucleotides: 7. CDR3 in amino acids: CASSQSRQGISNQPQHF. The CDR3 DNA follows: TGCGCCAGCAGCCAATCTCGACAGGGAATTAGCAATCAGCCCCAGCATTTT.

This clone appeared once. The V gene is TRBV5-4, the J gene TRBJ1-1; no reliable D call. Per germline, CDR1 SGHNT and CDR2 YYREEE (reference sequence). The CDR3 loop spans 14 amino acids. V was pared by 2 bases and J by 0 bases, with 8 bases between. In DNA form, the CDR3 reads TGTGCCAGCAGCTTTAACGGGGTGAACACTGAAGCTTTCTTT. It yields the protein CASSFNGVNTEAFF.

The V gene is TRBV25-1, the J gene TRBJ1-1; D not resolved. Trimming shortened V by 5 bases and J by 1 base, and 8 bases separated the two germline ends. The CDR3 totals 13 residues. Germline CDR1 MGHDK, CDR2 SYGVNS. The CDR3: CASSLQTNTEAFF. The CDR3 DNA reads TGTGCCAGCAGTCTACAGACGAACACTGAAGCTTTCTTT.

The V and J genes are TRBV28 and TRBJ1-5; unclear D gene. Trimming took 8 bases from V and 2 from J, leaving 13 bases between them. Germline V lookup: CDR1 MDHEN, CDR2 SYDVKM. The CDR3 is 14 residues long. CDR3 amino acids: CASEGTRGNQPQHF. DNA for the CDR3: TGTGCCAGCGAGGGCACCCGGGGCAATCAGCCCCAGCATTTT.

CDR3 coding DNA: TGTGCCAGCAGACTTGGTTGGGGGGGCTACTATGGCTACACCTTC. Amino acids: CASRLGWGGYYGYTF. The chain uses TRBV28 and TRBJ1-2; a possible D gene is TRBD1 (6 bases). Trimming left V 6 bases short and J 3 bases short, with 17 bases between. Per the germline V gene, CDR1 is MDHEN and CDR2 is SYDVKM. The CDR3 consists of 15 residues.

The sample holds one count of this clone. The rearrangement joins TRBV25-1 to TRBJ2-2, with 7 positions matching TRBD1. V shed 5 bases and J 6 bases; nucleotides not matched to a gene: 3. Germline CDR1 and CDR2: MGHDK and SYGVNS. CDR3 size: 13 residues. The CDR3 region is CASSWDSPGELFF. For the CDR3, the DNA is TGTGCCAGCAGTTGGGACAGTCCCGGGGAGCTGTTTTTT.

The chain couples TRBV7-8 to TRBJ2-3; TRBD2 might be the D (6 bases). Germline loops: CDR1 SGHVS, CDR2 FQNEAQ. V shed 1 base and J shed 7 bases, with 18 bases lying between them. This CDR3 has 16 amino acids. The chain's CDR3 is CASSLEGPGGKNTQYF. CDR3 coding DNA: TGTGCCAGCAGCTTAGAAGGCCCCGGGGGAAAGAATACGCAGTATTTT.

The rearrangement links TRBV28 to TRBJ2-3, with 7 bases that match TRBD1. Trimming took 7 bases from V and 8 from J; bases not matched to a gene: 12. The CDR3 extends over 14 amino acids. CDR1 and CDR2 (germline): MDHEN, SYDVKM. The CDR3 DNA is TGTGCCAGCAAGCCACCTAGGGACAGTGGTACGCAGTATTTT. Residues: CASKPPRDSGTQYF.

This chain connects TRBV2 to TRBJ2-5, with 15 positions matching TRBD2. Germline-derived CDR1 and CDR2 are SNHLY and FYNNEI. Trimming cost V 5 bases and J 4 bases; bases outside gene matches: 8. The CDR3 is made up of 17 amino acids. The DNA of the CDR3 is TGTGCCAGCAGTTCTGACCGGACTAGCGGGGGGGGAGAGACCCAGTACTTC. Its protein is CASSSDRTSGGGETQYF.

The chain combines TRBV19 with TRBJ1-5, with 7 positions matching TRBD1. J gave up 2 bases and V 8 bases, and 6 bases lay outside the gene matches. The germline V gene encodes CDR1 LNHDA and CDR2 SQIVND (reference sequence). The CDR3 sequence is 14 residues long. DNA of the CDR3: TGTGCCAGTGGTACAGGGGTCCGCAATCAGCCCCAGCATTTT. Its protein product is CASGTGVRNQPQHF.